This T cell receptor (beta chain) is drawn from a study of a mutant IDH1 vaccine in newly diagnosed glioma. For the study at large: In weeks 1, 3, 5, 7, 11, 15, 19 and 23, patients were immunized, eight times in all. Sex distribution of treated patients was around 62% male and roughly 38% female; mean age was 40.4 years. Vaccination started 4-6 weeks after radiotherapy alone, or with temozolomide cycles.

About this clone: Its specificity is unknown.

Data came from immunoSEQ multiplex PCR; TCRdb stores just in-frame clones and leaves some out. This table has about 110,000 clones, almost 90% appearing once. The time point is: week 11, during vaccination. Every vaccine dose comprised 300 ug of mutant IDH1 20-mer peptide plus topical imiquimod. The source is a woman aged 45-65 years with glioma. The sequencing used PBMCs, collected from a glioma patient whose treatment included an IDH1 peptide vaccine.

CDR3 coding DNA: TGTGCCAGCAGTTACGAGGGGAGGAGCTCCTACGAGCAGTACTTC. Amino acids: CASSYEGRSSYEQYF. V is TRBV6-5 and J is TRBJ2-7, with D possibly matching TRBD2 (6 bases). CDR1 MNHEY and CDR2 SVGAGI come from the germline V gene. Deletions cut 2 bases from V and 0 bases from J, with 11 bases between. This CDR3 is built from 15 residues.